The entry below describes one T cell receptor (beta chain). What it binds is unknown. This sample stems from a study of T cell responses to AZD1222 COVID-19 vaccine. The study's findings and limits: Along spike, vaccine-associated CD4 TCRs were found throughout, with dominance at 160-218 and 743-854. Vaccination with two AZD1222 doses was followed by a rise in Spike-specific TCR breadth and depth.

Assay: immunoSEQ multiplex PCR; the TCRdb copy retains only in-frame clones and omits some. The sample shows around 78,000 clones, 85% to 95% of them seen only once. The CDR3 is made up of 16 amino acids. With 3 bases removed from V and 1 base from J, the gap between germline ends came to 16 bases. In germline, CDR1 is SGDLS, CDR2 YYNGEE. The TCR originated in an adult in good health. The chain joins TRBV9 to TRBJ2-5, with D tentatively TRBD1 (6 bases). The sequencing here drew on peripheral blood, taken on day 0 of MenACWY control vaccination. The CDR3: CASSGQDESTQETQYF. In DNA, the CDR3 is TGTGCCAGCAGCGGACAGGATGAGTCGACCCAAGAGACCCAGTACTTC. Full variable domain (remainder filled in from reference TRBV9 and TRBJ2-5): DSGVTQTPKHLITATGQRVTLRCSPRSGDLSVYWYQQSLDQGLQFLIQYYNGEERAKGNILERFSAQQFPDLHSELNLSSLELGDSALYFCASSGQDESTQETQYFGPGTRLLVL.